Included here is one T cell receptor (beta chain) sequence, with context. This sample includes further DNA sequences coding for the same CDR3. This entry belongs to a study of blood T cell repertoires in COVID-19. Participant reports of clinical history set cohort assignment. Cohort 3 donors counted as recovered after two negative PCRs, clearance, or resolved symptoms. CDR1 and CDR2 from the germline V gene are SGHKS and YYEKEE (reference sequence). The CDR3 contains 12 residues. V gave up 2 bases and J gave up 3 bases, with 6 bases separating them. TCRdb's table, derived via immunoSEQ multiplex PCR, lists solely in-frame clones and lacks some. This sample has about 310,000 clones, with roughly 88% found just once.

The J gene is TRBJ2-7, the V gene TRBV5-5, with D possibly TRBD1 on 6 matching bases. The sequenced material came from PBMCs or T cells enriched from blood (not recorded which). This TCR was recovered from a man aged 25-45 years who had recovered from COVID-19. In nucleotides, the CDR3 is TGTGCCAGCAGCTTACAGGGCTACGAGCAGTACTTC. Translated: CASSLQGYEQYF. Variable domain in full (rest from reference TRBV5-5 and TRBJ2-7): DAGVTQSPTHLIKTRGQQVTLRCSPISGHKSVSWYQQVLGQGPQFIFQYYEKEERGRGNFPDRFSARQFPNYSSELNVNALLLGDSALYLCASSLQGYEQYFGPGTRLTVT.